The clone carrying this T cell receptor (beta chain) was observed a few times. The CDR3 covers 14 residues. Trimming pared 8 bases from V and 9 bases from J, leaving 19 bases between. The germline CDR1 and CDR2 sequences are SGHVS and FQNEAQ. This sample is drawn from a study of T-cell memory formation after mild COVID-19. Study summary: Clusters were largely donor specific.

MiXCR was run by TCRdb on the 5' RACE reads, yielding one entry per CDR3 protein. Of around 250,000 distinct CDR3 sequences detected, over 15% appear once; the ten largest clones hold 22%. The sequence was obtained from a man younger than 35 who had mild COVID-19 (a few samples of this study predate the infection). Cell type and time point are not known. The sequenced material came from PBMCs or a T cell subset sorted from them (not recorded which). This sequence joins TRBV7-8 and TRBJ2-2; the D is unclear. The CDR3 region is CASSAYGFFRELFF. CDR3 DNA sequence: TGTGCCAGCTCTGCTTACGGGTTTTTTCGGGAGCTGTTTTTT.